This T cell receptor beta chain was recorded in a study of blood T cell repertoires in COVID-19. Turning to the study itself: PBMCs, B-cell-depleted T cells, or T cells were the source of the cDNA or gDNA that made up the material.

The assay was immunoSEQ multiplex PCR, and TCRdb's table has in-frame clones only and misses some. The sample contains about 300,000 clones, 85% of which appear only once. Per germline, CDR1 SGHTA and CDR2 FQGNSA. The CDR3 is 13 amino acids. Trimming took 4 bases from V and 2 from J, leaving 8 bases between them. The sequencing input was peripheral blood. The chain couples TRBV7-2 to TRBJ1-2; a weak D match, TRBD1 (5 bases). The receptor's source is a human donor in a cohort sampled during active COVID-19. CDR3 nucleotide sequence: TGTGCCAGCAGCTCACAGGCCAACTATGGCTACACCTTC. Protein sequence: CASSSQANYGYTF.